This record covers a single T cell receptor (beta chain). Produced via immunoSEQ multiplex PCR; TCRdb's table is partial and in-frame only. This sample yields over 70,000 clones, of which about 94% are seen a single time; 1.5% to 2% belongs to the top ten. The germline gives CDR1 KGHSH, CDR2 LQKENI. The CDR3 has 17 amino acids. The data originate from a study of T cell changes during pregnancy in multiple sclerosis. The chain combines TRBV18 with TRBJ2-5; 9 nucleotides align to TRBD1. The DNA end is more similar to TRBJ2-7, so the J call may be wrong. This TCR came from a female donor in good health, enrolled as a control in a pregnancy study. The source material was peripheral blood, sampled in the first trimester of pregnancy. The CDR3, as DNA: TGTGCCAGCTCACCCTTTTCGGGGACAGGGAGCTTAGGCGAGCAGTACTTC. It yields the protein CASSPFSGTGSLGEQYF.